A selection of T cell receptor beta chains follows, all from one sample in a study of T cells in Graves' hyperthyroidism and ophthalmopathy. TCRdb analysed the multiplex PCR reads with MiXCR anew, one entry per CDR3 protein. This table holds about 840,000 distinct CDR3 sequences, around 38% found once. The specimen was blood. The source of these receptors is a young man with Graves' hyperthyroidism. Both conserved end residues are part of each CDR3. D genes are given only for firm matches. The listing skips clone size in some rows; elsewhere it reads once, few, many or a size class.

d_call j_call v_call clone_size cdr3_aa cdr3_nt
TRBD2 TRBJ2-5 TRBV25-1 few CASSEWGSGRDFQETQYF TGTGCCAGCAGTGAATGGGGTAGCGGGAGGGATTTCCAAGAGACCCAGTACTTC
TRBD1 TRBJ1-5 TRBV29-1 - CSVEGTGDQPQHF TGCAGCGTTGAAGGGACAGGGGATCAGCCCCAGCATTTT
- TRBJ1-5 TRBV4-1 few CASSHGARIQPQHF TGCGCCAGCAGCCATGGGGCCCGAATTCAGCCCCAGCATTTT
TRBD2 TRBJ2-2 TRBV9 few CASGGVNTGELFF TGTGCCAGCGGGGGGGTGAACACCGGGGAGCTGTTTTTT
- TRBJ2-7 TRBV15 - CATSPEGGSYEQYF TGTGCCACCAGCCCCGAAGGAGGCTCCTACGAGCAGTACTTC
TRBD1 TRBJ2-7 TRBV29-1 many CSVGGQGARPEQYF TGCAGCGTGGGGGGACAGGGGGCGCGACCCGAGCAGTACTTC
- TRBJ2-6 TRBV19 - CAWSDQGTGANVLTF TGTGCCTGGAGTGACCAGGGGACTGGGGCCAACGTCCTGACTTTC
TRBD1 TRBJ1-2 TRBV5-6 - CASSLQGASTNYGYTF TGTGCCAGCAGCTTGCAGGGGGCGAGTACTAACTATGGCTACACCTTC
- TRBJ2-5 TRBV7-9 - CASSQVDQRTETQYF TGCGCCAGCAGCCAAGTAGACCAGCGTACAGAGACCCAGTACTTC
- TRBJ2-5 TRBV5-1 - CASSFARGPQETQYF TGCGCCAGCAGCTTCGCCAGGGGTCCTCAAGAGACCCAGTACTTC
TRBD2 TRBJ2-5 TRBV29-1 - CSIEGLAGYRETQYF TGCAGCATTGAAGGACTAGCGGGCTATCGGGAGACCCAGTACTTC
TRBD2 TRBJ2-7 TRBV20-1 - CSYYAGDTYEQYF TGCAGTTATTACGCGGGGGATACCTACGAGCAGTACTTC
- TRBJ1-4 TRBV20-1 few CSAPTGGTNEKLFF TGCAGTGCCCCAACAGGTGGAACTAATGAAAAACTGTTTTTT
- TRBJ2-5 TRBV6-4 few CASKVGSETQYF TGTGCCAGCAAAGTCGGTTCAGAGACCCAGTACTTC
- TRBJ2-7 TRBV7-9 - CASSLDWGSEQYF TGTGCCAGCAGCCTGGACTGGGGGTCGGAGCAGTACTTC